Presented here are 9 T cell receptor beta chains from one specimen sequenced in a study of cytomegalovirus exposure and HLA in healthy donors. The PCR made use of 60 Vbeta and 13 Jbeta primers. The repertoire was sequenced with immunoSEQ multiplex PCR; TCRdb's copy has only in-frame clones and lacks some. The table shows some 240,000 clones, with about 72% occurring only once. Specimen: PBMCs. The receptor set was obtained from a male donor in good health and CMV-seronegative.

The V gene is TRBV7-9, the J gene TRBJ2-1; 9 bases are a match to TRBD2. This CDR3 is 16 amino acids long. The V gene's germline CDR1 is SEHNR and CDR2 FQNEAQ (reference sequence). The junction had 5 bases not matched to a gene; V was cut back by 5 bases and J by 0 bases. The CDR3 is CASSGHSGSSYNEQFF. The CDR3 DNA sequence: TGTGCCAGCAGCGGTCATAGCGGGAGCTCCTACAATGAGCAGTTCTTC.

The chain carries TRBV6-1 and TRBJ2-7, with 13 bases identical to TRBD2. Germline loops: CDR1 MNHNS, CDR2 SASEGT. The CDR3 has 14 amino acids. Trimming at V came to 7 bases and at J to 3 bases, leaving 3 bases not matched to a gene. The CDR3 loop reads CASTGLAGFYEQYF. The CDR3 nucleotides read TGTGCCAGCACGGGACTAGCGGGGTTCTACGAGCAGTACTTC.

V gene TRBV5-4 combines with J gene TRBJ2-1; TRBD2 matches 7 bases. Germline-derived CDR1 and CDR2 are SGHNT and YYREEE (reference sequence). This CDR3 has 16 residues. Trimming took 4 bases from V and 6 from J; bases not matched to a gene: 13. The CDR3 coding sequence is TGTGCCAGCAGCCCTAGGACTAGGCGGGGAGGCAATGAGCAGTTCTTC. Translating gives CASSPRTRRGGNEQFF.

V gene TRBV5-1 combines with J gene TRBJ1-5; D unclear. This CDR3 is 14 amino acids long. Germline CDR1 SGHRS, CDR2 YFSETQ. Trimming pared 0 bases from V and 0 bases from J, leaving 4 bases between. This CDR3 reads CASSLGSSNQPQHF. CDR3 DNA sequence: TGCGCCAGCAGCTTGGGCAGTAGCAATCAGCCCCAGCATTTT.

In its sample, this clone was seen once. V and J are TRBV9 and TRBJ2-3; 7 bases are shared with TRBD2. The CDR3 is 15 residues long. Germline trimming cut 4 bases from V and 0 bases from J; bases unmatched to any gene: 5. Germline V gives CDR1 SGDLS, CDR2 YYNGEE. The CDR3 bases are TGTGCCAGCAGCAATTCAGCGGGGAGCACAGATACGCAGTATTTT. Residues: CASSNSAGSTDTQYF.

DNA of the CDR3: TGTGCCAGCAGCTTTTCAACAGGGTTGGGAGATACGCAGTATTTT. Translated: CASSFSTGLGDTQYF. The V and J genes are TRBV7-9 and TRBJ2-3, with a weak D call TRBD1 (6 bases). The V and J ends lost 3 bases and 5 bases respectively, with 15 bases between them. Germline CDR1 reads SEHNR; CDR2 reads FQNEAQ (reference sequence). The CDR3 covers 15 residues.

This chain uses TRBV28 with TRBJ1-2; D is possibly TRBD1 (6 bases). The CDR3 is 12 residues long. The germline V gene has CDR1 MDHEN and CDR2 SYDVKM. V was shortened by 7 bases and J by 4 bases, with 10 bases between the two germline ends. CDR3 loop: CASKQGSYGYTF. The CDR3 DNA reads TGTGCCAGCAAACAGGGCTCCTATGGCTACACCTTC.

The rearrangement links TRBV10-1 to TRBJ2-2; D possibly corresponds to TRBD1 (6 bases). V was clipped by 6 bases and J by 5 bases, with 10 bases between them. The germline V gene has CDR1 WNHNN and CDR2 SYGVQD (reference sequence). CDR3 length: 13 amino acids. The CDR3 bases are TGCGCCAGCAGACTCACAGGGACCGGGGAGCTGTTTTTT. It translates to CASRLTGTGELFF.

The rearrangement joins TRBV11-2 to TRBJ2-3, with 9 positions matching TRBD2. Germline CDR1 and CDR2: SGHAT and FQNNGV. The CDR3 is 17 amino acids. After removal of 1 base from V and 0 bases from J, the junction contained 5 bases not matched to a gene. Here the CDR3 DNA reads TGTGCCAGCAGCTTAGTCGCGACTAGCGGAAGCACAGATACGCAGTATTTT. Translated: CASSLVATSGSTDTQYF.